This TCR beta chain was recovered during a study of technical replicates of blood from a few donors. Repertoires were generated with immunoSEQ multiplex PCR, while TCRdb's copy carries only in-frame clones and drops some. The profile covers about 70,000 clones, with around 95% appearing a single time and around 0.24% taken by the ten largest. CDR1 is SNHLY, CDR2 FYNNEI, per germline. The CDR3 spans 14 residues. The germline V and J ends were trimmed by 6 bases and 0 bases, with 11 bases remaining between them. The sample taken for sequencing was T cells isolated from PBMCs. The receptor comes from a human donor in good health. The rearrangement joins TRBV2 to TRBJ1-2, with D hard to call. CDR3 residues: CASSLYDTNYGYTF. CDR3 DNA: TGTGCCAGCAGCCTATATGACACTAACTATGGCTACACCTTC.